This T cell receptor (beta chain) comes out of a study of blood T cell repertoires in COVID-19. In the study overall: Sites in the United States, Italy and Spain provided acute and convalescent COVID-19 samples. The cDNA or gDNA used as material had been derived from T cells, B-cell-depleted T cells, or PBMCs.

Clones were sequenced by immunoSEQ multiplex PCR, and TCRdb holds only the in-frame ones, with some missing. The sample contains about 260,000 clones, around 90% of which appear only once. Germline CDR1 SEHNR, CDR2 FQNEAQ (reference sequence). With 2 bases clipped from V and 5 bases from J, the junction kept 10 bases outside the gene matches. The length of the CDR3 is 16 residues. Sequenced input: peripheral blood. The J gene is TRBJ2-5, the V gene TRBV7-9, with 8 bases lining up with TRBD1. The clonotype was recovered from a human donor in a cohort sampled during active COVID-19. CDR3 amino acids: CASSLIGTGIGETQYF. For the CDR3, the DNA is TGTGCCAGCAGCTTAATCGGGACAGGTATAGGGGAGACCCAGTACTTC.